Sequencing of this TCR beta chain was carried out in a study of cytomegalovirus exposure and HLA in healthy donors. Study-wide findings and caveats: Previously analyzed data showed that most TCR beta V segments were productive at a frequency of about 90% or about 30%. Of the V segments, some could not be distinguished, including TRBV6-2 and TRBV6-3, and were excluded. In a later analysis, at a false discovery rate of 0.05, approximately 18,000 TCR beta sequences were associated with HLA alleles.

Germline CDR1 and CDR2: LNHNV and YYDKDF (reference sequence). Losses at the gene ends were 0 bases for V and 2 bases for J; bases not matched to a gene: 6. This CDR3 comprises 18 residues. This PCR relied on a set of 60 Vbeta primers and 13 Jbeta primers. Original processing notes: Roughly 10 million shared chains were among the approximately 80 million unique TCR beta chains that a later analysis counted. TCRdb's table, derived via immunoSEQ multiplex PCR, lists solely in-frame clones and lacks some. V, J and clone size reflect that table, while D and trimming were determined from the DNA. The table records 170,000 or so clones, 70% to 85% of them present only once. As to this clone: Its antigen is unknown.

The source of this sequence is a woman aged 30 to 39 in good health and CMV-seropositive. This chain links TRBV15 with TRBJ2-6, with 8 bases matching TRBD1. Input material: PBMCs. CDR3 sequence (DNA): TGTGCCACCAGCAGAGATCGACAGGGGAGTGCTGGGGCCAACGTCCTGACTTTC. Its protein is CATSRDRQGSAGANVLTF.